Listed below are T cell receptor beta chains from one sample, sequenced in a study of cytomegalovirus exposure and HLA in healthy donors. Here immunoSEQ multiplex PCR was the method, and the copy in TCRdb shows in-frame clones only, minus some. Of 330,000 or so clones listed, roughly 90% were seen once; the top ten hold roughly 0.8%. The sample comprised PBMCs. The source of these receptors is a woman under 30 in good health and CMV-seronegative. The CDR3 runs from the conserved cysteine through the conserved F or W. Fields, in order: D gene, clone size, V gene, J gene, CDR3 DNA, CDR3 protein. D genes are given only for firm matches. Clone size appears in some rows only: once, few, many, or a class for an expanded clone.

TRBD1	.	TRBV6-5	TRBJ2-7	TGTGCCAGCAGAACCGGGACAGGGGCTCCCGAGCAGTACTTC	CASRTGTGAPEQYF
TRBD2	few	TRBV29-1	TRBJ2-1	TGCAGCGTTGAAACTAGCGGGAGGTTCTTCTCCTACAATGAGCAGTTCTTC	CSVETSGRFFSYNEQFF
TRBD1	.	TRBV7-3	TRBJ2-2	TGTGCCAGCGCCGGGACAGGGCTACGCACCGGGGAGCTGTTTTTT	CASAGTGLRTGELFF
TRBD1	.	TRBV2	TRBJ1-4	TGTGCCAGCAGAGAAGTGCAGGGGGCGGGTGAAAAACTGTTTTTT	CASREVQGAGEKLFF
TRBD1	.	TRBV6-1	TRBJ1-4	TGTGCCAGCAGTCCCACAGGGGGCAGCGAAAAACTGTTTTTT	CASSPTGGSEKLFF
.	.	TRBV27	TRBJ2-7	TGTGCCAGCAGTACCTCAGCGGGCCTCGTTTCCTACGAGCAGTACTTC	CASSTSAGLVSYEQYF
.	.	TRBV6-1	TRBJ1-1	TGTGCCAGCAGTGACGCGGGAATGAACACTGAAGCTTTCTTT	CASSDAGMNTEAFF
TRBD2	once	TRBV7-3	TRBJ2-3	TGTGCCAGCAGCCCCGGTAGCGGGAGCACAGATACGCAGTATTTT	CASSPGSGSTDTQYF
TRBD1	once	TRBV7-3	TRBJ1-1	TGTGCCAGCAGCTCACCTGACAGGGGGGTCGCTGAAGCTTTCTTT	CASSSPDRGVAEAFF
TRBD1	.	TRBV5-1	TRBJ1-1	TGCGCCAGCAGCGCGGACAGGGGCGCTGAAGCTTTCTTT	CASSADRGAEAFF
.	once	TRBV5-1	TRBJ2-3	TGCGCCAGCAGCTTGGATCTAGCCCCGGATACGCAGTATTTT	CASSLDLAPDTQYF
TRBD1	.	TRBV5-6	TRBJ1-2	TGTGCCAGCAGCTTGGTCCCAGGGGGACTTAACTATGGCTACACCTTC	CASSLVPGGLNYGYTF
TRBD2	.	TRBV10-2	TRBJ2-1	TGCGCCAGCAGCGTGACTAGCGTTTACAATGAGCAGTTCTTC	CASSVTSVYNEQFF
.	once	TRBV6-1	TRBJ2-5	TGTGCCAGCAGGAGATCTTACCAAGAGACCCAGTACTTC	CASRRSYQETQYF
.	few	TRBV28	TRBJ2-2	TGTGCCAGTCTTTCTCTGGACAGTCTCGGGGAGCTGTTTTTT	CASLSLDSLGELFF
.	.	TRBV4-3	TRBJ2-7	TGCGCCAGCAGCCAAGTTCTCGATAGCTACTACGAGCAGTACTTC	CASSQVLDSYYEQYF
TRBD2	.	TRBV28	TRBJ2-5	TGTGCCAGCAGCCCTGGGCTAGCGGGTGGTCAAGAGACCCAGTACTTC	CASSPGLAGGQETQYF
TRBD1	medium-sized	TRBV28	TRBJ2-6	TGTGCCTGCACTCCGGGACAGAGCTCTGGGGCCAACGTCCTGACTTTC	CACTPGQSSGANVLTF
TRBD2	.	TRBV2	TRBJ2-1	TGTGCCAGCAGCGGGGGGGCTAGCGGGAGGGCTGAGCAGTTCTTC	CASSGGASGRAEQFF
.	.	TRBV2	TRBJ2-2	TGTGCCAGCAGTTTTTCCTACGGGAGCACCGGGGAGCTGTTTTTT	CASSFSYGSTGELFF
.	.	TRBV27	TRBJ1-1	TGTGCCAGCAGTTTATTAGGGGGACGATACACTGAAGCTTTCTTT	CASSLLGGRYTEAFF
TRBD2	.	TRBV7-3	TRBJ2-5	TGTGCCAGCAGCTTGGGTAGCGGGGCCCAAGAGACCCAGTACTTC	CASSLGSGAQETQYF
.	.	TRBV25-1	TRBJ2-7	TGTGCCAGCAGTGAAGCGGGTAGCCCCCAAGGGTACTTC	CASSEAGSPQGYF
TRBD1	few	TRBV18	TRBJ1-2	TGTGCCAGCTCATTCGACAGGGGCGCAACCGGCTACACCTTC	CASSFDRGATGYTF
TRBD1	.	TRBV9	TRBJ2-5	TGTGCCAGCAGCACCGAAGGACAGGAACAAGAGACCCAGTACTTC	CASSTEGQEQETQYF
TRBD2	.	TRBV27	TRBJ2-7	TGTGCCAGCCGTAGAGCGGGAGGAATTCGCGAGCAGTACTTC	CASRRAGGIREQYF
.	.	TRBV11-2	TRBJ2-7	TGTGCCAGCAGCCCTGCGAGGCACGAGCAGTACTTC	CASSPARHEQYF
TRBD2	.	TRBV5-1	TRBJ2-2	TGCGCCAGCAGCTTAGGTAGCGGGAGCGCCGGGGAGCTGTTTTTT	CASSLGSGSAGELFF
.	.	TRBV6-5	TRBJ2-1	TGTGCCAGCAGCGCCCCGCTAGGACTAAACAATGAGCAGTTCTTC	CASSAPLGLNNEQFF
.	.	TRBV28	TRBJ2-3	TGTGCCAGCAGTCTAAACAGTTACCCCTTGGCGCAGTATTTT	CASSLNSYPLAQYF
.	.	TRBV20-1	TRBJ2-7	TGCAGTGCTAGTGACAACTACGAGCAGTACTTC	CSASDNYEQYF
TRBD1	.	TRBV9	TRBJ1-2	TGTGCCAGCAGCAAAGAAGGGGGCGGGTCCACCTTC	CASSKEGGGSTF
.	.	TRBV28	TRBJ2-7	TGTGCCAGCAGTTATAGCGGAACCTACGAGCAGTACTTC	CASSYSGTYEQYF
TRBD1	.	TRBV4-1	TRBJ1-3	TGCGCCAGCAGCCATTGGGACAGCGGCGTTAGAAACACCATATATTTT	CASSHWDSGVRNTIYF
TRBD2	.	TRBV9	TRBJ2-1	TGTGCCAGCAGCATCGGACTAGCGGGGGCCGACAATGAGCAGTTCTTC	CASSIGLAGADNEQFF
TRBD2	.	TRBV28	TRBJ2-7	TGTGCCAGCAGTTTTCCCGTAGCGGGAGGGCCGAGGGAGCAGTACTTC	CASSFPVAGGPREQYF
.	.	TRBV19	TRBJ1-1	TGTGCCAGCTTTAGCGTCCCGAGTATGGCTTTCTTT	CASFSVPSMAFF
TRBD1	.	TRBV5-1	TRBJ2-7	TGCGCCAGCAGCTTGATCCCCGCCGGACAGGGGGTCTACGAGCAGTACTTC	CASSLIPAGQGVYEQYF
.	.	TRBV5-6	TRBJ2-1	TGTGCCAGTTACTTCCTCGGGGGTGAGCAGTTCTTC	CASYFLGGEQFF
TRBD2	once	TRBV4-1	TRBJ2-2	TGCGCCAGCAGCCAAGGGGGACTAGCGGGAAGAGCCCCGAACACCGGGGAGCTGTTTTTT	CASSQGGLAGRAPNTGELFF
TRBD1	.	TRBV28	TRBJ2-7	TGTGCCAGCAGTTTTCCCCGGACAGGGCTAGAATCCTACGAGCAGTACTTC	CASSFPRTGLESYEQYF
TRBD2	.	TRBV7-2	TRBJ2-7	TGTGCCAGCAGCTTAGCTGGGACTAGCGGGAACTACGAGCAGTACTTC	CASSLAGTSGNYEQYF